The 24 T cell receptor beta chains in this list originate from one sample, sequenced in a study of T cell repertoires in cytomegalovirus infection. These receptors' targets are unknown. TCRdb reprocessed the reads via MiXCR and lists one record per CDR3 protein. This sample has roughly 80,000 distinct CDR3 sequences, with around 42% found just once. The sequencing here drew on CD8+ T cells from cultured PBMCs, taken from culture after CMV antigen stimulation. These receptors were collected from a human donor in good health (CMV status not recorded). Some clones in this sample may be carry-over from other donors' samples.

The CDR3 DNA sequence: TGTGCCAGCAACCAAAAGAACCCCTATAATTCACCCCTCCACTTT. Its translation: CASNQKNPYNSPLHF. The chain combines TRBV6-4 with TRBJ1-6; D unresolved. Germline loops: CDR1 MRHNA, CDR2 SNTAGT. V lost 7 bases and J 2 bases, leaving 12 bases between the germline ends. This CDR3 has 15 amino acids.

This clonotype showed up just a few times. This sequence joins TRBV19 and TRBJ2-1, with 8 nucleotides matching TRBD1. In germline, CDR1 is LNHDA, CDR2 SQIVND (reference sequence). The V and J ends lost 4 bases and 7 bases, in that order; junction bases with no gene match: 3. The CDR3 covers 13 residues. In nucleotides, the CDR3 is TGTGCCAGTAGTACATGGACAGGGAATGAGCAGTTCTTC. Amino acids: CASSTWTGNEQFF.

The chain couples TRBV7-6 to TRBJ1-2; D is ambiguous. The V end was cut by 0 bases, the J end by 7 bases, with 12 bases between. CDR1 SGHVS and CDR2 FNYEAQ come from the germline V gene. The CDR3 totals 14 residues. The CDR3 loop reads CASSLAGGYSGYTF. DNA for the CDR3: TGTGCCAGCAGCTTAGCCGGAGGGTATTCTGGCTACACCTTC.

The gene calls are TRBV7-2 and TRBJ1-6; 9 positions match TRBD1. The CDR3 totals 18 residues. The ends lost 4 bases at V and 4 bases at J; junction bases unmatched: 11. CDR1 and CDR2 (germline): SGHTA, FQGNSA. In DNA form, the CDR3 reads TGTGCCAGCAGCTCAATAGCCACCGGGACAGGGTATAATTCACCCCTCCACTTT. As protein: CASSSIATGTGYNSPLHF.

In this sample, this clonotype turned up once. The chain joins TRBV4-3 to TRBJ1-5; 9 bases line up with TRBD1. CDR3 size: 15 residues. J lost 6 bases, V lost 3 bases, and 6 bases had no gene match. The germline V gene has CDR1 LGHNA and CDR2 YSLEER. CDR3 region: CASSHRTGVGQPQHF. CDR3 bases: TGCGCCAGCAGCCACCGGACAGGGGTGGGTCAGCCCCAGCATTTT.

Here the CDR3 DNA reads TGTGCCAGCAAGGAGACACCCGAGGAAACCGGGGAGCTGTTTTTT. As protein: CASKETPEETGELFF. This chain joins TRBV27 and TRBJ2-2, with no clear D. CDR3 size: 15 residues. The V and J ends lost 7 bases and 5 bases respectively, with 17 bases between them. From germline, CDR1 is MNHEY and CDR2 SMNVEV (reference sequence).

The chain has TRBV4-3 and TRBJ1-3; D perhaps matches TRBD1 (5 bases). Germline lookup yields CDR1 LGHNA and CDR2 YSLEER. V was trimmed by 0 bases and J by 1 base, leaving 13 bases between them. The CDR3 is 17 residues long. The DNA for the CDR3 is TGCGCCAGCAGCCAAGATTACGACAGCGGTTCTGGAAACACCATATATTTT. Its translation is CASSQDYDSGSGNTIYF.

J is TRBJ2-7 and V is TRBV11-2; a possible D gene is TRBD2 (6 bases). The CDR3 spans 14 residues. Germline CDR1 and CDR2: SGHAT and FQNNGV. The ends were cut back, 1 base at V and 3 bases at J, with 10 bases in the middle. The CDR3 nucleotides read TGTGCCAGCAGCTTAGCGTGGGGGGACTACGAGCAGTACTTC. Translating gives CASSLAWGDYEQYF.

V usage is TRBV2 and J usage is TRBJ1-1; no reliable D call. This CDR3 is built from 14 residues. Germline loops: CDR1 SNHLY, CDR2 FYNNEI. With 6 bases removed from V and 0 bases from J, the gap between germline ends came to 11 bases. CDR3 amino acids: CASSGPAMNTEAFF. The CDR3 coding sequence is TGTGCCAGCAGCGGACCCGCCATGAACACTGAAGCTTTCTTT. The complete variable domain, with remaining parts taken from reference TRBV2 and TRBJ1-1, reads EPEVTQTPSHQVTQMGQEVILRCVPISNHLYFYWYRQILGQKVEFLVSFYNNEISEKSEIFDDQFSVERPDGSNFTLKIRSTKLEDSAMYFCASSGPAMNTEAFFGQGTRLTVV.

V usage is TRBV7-9 and J usage is TRBJ2-7, with D unresolved. The ends were cut back, 5 bases at V and 3 bases at J, with 23 bases in the middle. There are 17 residues in the CDR3. Per the germline V gene, CDR1 is SEHNR and CDR2 is FQNEAQ (reference sequence). In nucleotides, the CDR3 is TGTGCCAGCAGCCCACCGTTAGGACGGTCCCCAAACTACGAGCAGTACTTC. This codes for CASSPPLGRSPNYEQYF. Full variable domain (remainder filled in from reference TRBV7-9 and TRBJ2-7): DTGVSQNPRHKITKRGQNVTFRCDPISEHNRLYWYRQTLGQGPEFLTYFQNEAQLEKSRLLSDRFSAERPKGSFSTLEIQRTEQGDSAMYLCASSPPLGRSPNYEQYFGPGTRLTVT.

The gene calls are TRBV5-6 and TRBJ2-1; no definite D call. The CDR3 has 13 residues. Germline loops: CDR1 SGHDT, CDR2 YYEEEE. Trimming removed 4 bases at V and 6 bases at J, with 11 bases between. CDR3 sequence: CASSAEGSNEQFF. CDR3 DNA sequence: TGTGCCAGCAGCGCCGAAGGGTCCAATGAGCAGTTCTTC.

The rearrangement links TRBV20-1 to TRBJ2-4, with TRBD1 matching over 7 bases. Germline CDR1 DFQATT, CDR2 SNEGSKA (reference sequence). The CDR3 sequence is 18 residues long. Unmatched junction bases numbered 12, after V lost 0 bases and J lost 1 base. The DNA of the CDR3 is TGCAGTGCTAGAGATCGCTTGGGGCAGGGGGTCGCCAAAAACATTCAGTACTTC. Amino acids: CSARDRLGQGVAKNIQYF.

This sequence joins TRBV27 and TRBJ1-2; 7 bases agree with TRBD1. Germline V gives CDR1 MNHEY, CDR2 SMNVEV (reference sequence). There are 14 residues in the CDR3. Losses at the gene ends were 4 bases for V and 8 bases for J; bases not matched to a gene: 10. This chain's CDR3 is CASSSAGTERGYTF. The CDR3 coding sequence is TGTGCCAGCAGTTCGGCCGGGACAGAAAGAGGCTACACCTTC.

The chain couples TRBV7-3 to TRBJ2-5; D ambiguous. CDR1 SGHTA and CDR2 FQGTGA come from the germline V gene. The CDR3 is made up of 13 amino acids. The V end was cut by 5 bases, the J end by 3 bases, with 10 bases between. This CDR3 reads CASSMDHKETQYF. The CDR3 DNA follows: TGTGCCAGCAGCATGGACCATAAAGAGACCCAGTACTTC.

The V call is TRBV11-2, the J call TRBJ2-1; D gene unclear. V was cut by 0 bases and J by 10 bases, with 19 bases left in between. The CDR3 covers 16 residues. Per germline, CDR1 SGHAT and CDR2 FQNNGV. The CDR3 spells CASSLEATYPLGEQFF. CDR3 sequence (DNA): TGTGCCAGCAGCTTAGAAGCCACCTACCCCCTGGGGGAGCAGTTCTTC.

This clonotype was detected only a few times. Its ends do not fully match the called genes, so a read error is possible. The J gene is TRBJ2-3, the V gene TRBV7-9, with 11 nucleotides matching TRBD2. The CDR3 covers 15 residues. Germline V CDR1 and CDR2: SEHNR, FQNEAQ (reference sequence). The CDR3 protein is CASRLAGGITDTQYF. CDR3 DNA sequence: TGTGCCAGCAGGTTAGCGGGGGGGATCACAGATACGCAGTATTTT.

The chain recombines TRBV7-9 with TRBJ2-2; D perhaps matches TRBD1 (5 bases). Germline V gene data show CDR1 as SEHNR and CDR2 as FQNEAQ (reference sequence). Trimming took 1 base from V and 0 from J, leaving 9 bases between them. The CDR3 is made up of 16 amino acids. This CDR3 reads CASSLVETANTGELFF. The CDR3 DNA sequence: TGTGCCAGCAGCTTAGTCGAGACAGCGAACACCGGGGAGCTGTTTTTT.

The CDR3 sequence is CASSYSAGGNEQFF. Here the CDR3 DNA reads TGTGCCAGCAGTTACTCGGCAGGGGGAAATGAGCAGTTCTTC. This rearrangement joins TRBV6-2 or TRBV6-3 to TRBJ2-1, with 7 bases matching TRBD1. Looked up from germline, CDR1 is MNHEY and CDR2 is SVGEGT. The length of the CDR3 is 14 residues. V was pared by 0 bases and J by 7 bases, with 3 bases of the junction left unmatched.

The rearrangement joins TRBV19 to TRBJ2-7; 10 bases match TRBD1. CDR3 length: 15 amino acids. The V and J ends lost 1 base and 3 bases, in that order; junction bases with no gene match: 3. CDR1 is LNHDA and CDR2 is SQIVND in the germline V gene (reference sequence). The DNA for the CDR3 is TGTGCCAGTAGTATAGGCGGACAGGGGGGCTACGAGCAGTACTTC. It specifies CASSIGGQGGYEQYF.

This clonotype occurred a few times. CDR3 sequence (DNA): TGTGCCAGCAGCGTTAGCGGGGGGGCCTTTCCGAACACCGGGGAGCTGTTTTTT. Amino acids: CASSVSGGAFPNTGELFF. This chain uses TRBV7-6 with TRBJ2-2; 11 positions agree with TRBD2. The trim removed 5 bases at V and 0 bases at J, leaving 8 bases unmatched. This CDR3 contains 18 residues. CDR1 and CDR2 from the germline V gene are SGHVS and FNYEAQ.

Only a few counts were recorded for this clonotype. This chain links TRBV19 with TRBJ1-2; TRBD1 aligns across 7 bases. Trimming took 5 bases from V and 5 from J; bases not matched to a gene: 8. CDR1 and CDR2 (germline): LNHDA, SQIVND (reference sequence). CDR3 size: 14 residues. The CDR3 loop reads CASSFSGTEYGYTF. The CDR3 bases are TGTGCCAGTAGTTTCTCCGGGACAGAGTATGGCTACACCTTC.

V is TRBV19 and J is TRBJ2-3; 13 bases line up with TRBD2. With 4 bases clipped from V and 0 bases from J, the junction kept 4 bases outside the gene matches. This CDR3 comprises 17 residues. The V gene's germline CDR1 is LNHDA and CDR2 SQIVND (reference sequence). This CDR3 reads CASSRTSGGGSTDTQYF. The CDR3 DNA sequence: TGTGCCAGTAGTAGGACTAGCGGGGGTGGAAGCACAGATACGCAGTATTTT.

This clonotype was found a few times. The chain employs TRBV7-9 and TRBJ2-7, with a possible D match to TRBD2 (7 bases). This CDR3 is 14 amino acids long. V was shortened by 7 bases and J by 3 bases, with 16 bases between the two germline ends. Germline V gives CDR1 SEHNR, CDR2 FQNEAQ (reference sequence). In DNA form, the CDR3 reads TGTGCCAGCACCGTCGGGGGGCTCGGCTACGAGCAGTACTTC. Translated: CASTVGGLGYEQYF.

V gene TRBV6-1 combines with J gene TRBJ1-6, with a possible D match to TRBD1 (5 bases). Germline V gene data show CDR1 as MNHNS and CDR2 as SASEGT. This CDR3 region has 15 residues. Trimming shortened V by 2 bases and J by 7 bases, and 12 bases separated the two germline ends. The CDR3 protein is CASSESGGGNSPLHF. The CDR3 nucleotides are TGTGCCAGCAGTGAAAGCGGGGGGGGGAATTCACCCCTCCACTTT.